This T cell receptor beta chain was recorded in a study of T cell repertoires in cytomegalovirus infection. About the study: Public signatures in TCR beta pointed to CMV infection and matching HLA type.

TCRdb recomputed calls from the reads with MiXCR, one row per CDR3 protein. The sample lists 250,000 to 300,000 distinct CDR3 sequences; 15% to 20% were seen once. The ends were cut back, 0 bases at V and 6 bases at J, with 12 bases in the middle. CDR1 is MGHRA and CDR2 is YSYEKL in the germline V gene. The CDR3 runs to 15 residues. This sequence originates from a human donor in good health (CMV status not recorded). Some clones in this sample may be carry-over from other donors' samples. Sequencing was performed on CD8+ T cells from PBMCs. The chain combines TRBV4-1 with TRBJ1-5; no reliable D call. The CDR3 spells CASSQDPVKSQPQHF. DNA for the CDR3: TGCGCCAGCAGCCAAGATCCTGTGAAAAGTCAGCCCCAGCATTTT.